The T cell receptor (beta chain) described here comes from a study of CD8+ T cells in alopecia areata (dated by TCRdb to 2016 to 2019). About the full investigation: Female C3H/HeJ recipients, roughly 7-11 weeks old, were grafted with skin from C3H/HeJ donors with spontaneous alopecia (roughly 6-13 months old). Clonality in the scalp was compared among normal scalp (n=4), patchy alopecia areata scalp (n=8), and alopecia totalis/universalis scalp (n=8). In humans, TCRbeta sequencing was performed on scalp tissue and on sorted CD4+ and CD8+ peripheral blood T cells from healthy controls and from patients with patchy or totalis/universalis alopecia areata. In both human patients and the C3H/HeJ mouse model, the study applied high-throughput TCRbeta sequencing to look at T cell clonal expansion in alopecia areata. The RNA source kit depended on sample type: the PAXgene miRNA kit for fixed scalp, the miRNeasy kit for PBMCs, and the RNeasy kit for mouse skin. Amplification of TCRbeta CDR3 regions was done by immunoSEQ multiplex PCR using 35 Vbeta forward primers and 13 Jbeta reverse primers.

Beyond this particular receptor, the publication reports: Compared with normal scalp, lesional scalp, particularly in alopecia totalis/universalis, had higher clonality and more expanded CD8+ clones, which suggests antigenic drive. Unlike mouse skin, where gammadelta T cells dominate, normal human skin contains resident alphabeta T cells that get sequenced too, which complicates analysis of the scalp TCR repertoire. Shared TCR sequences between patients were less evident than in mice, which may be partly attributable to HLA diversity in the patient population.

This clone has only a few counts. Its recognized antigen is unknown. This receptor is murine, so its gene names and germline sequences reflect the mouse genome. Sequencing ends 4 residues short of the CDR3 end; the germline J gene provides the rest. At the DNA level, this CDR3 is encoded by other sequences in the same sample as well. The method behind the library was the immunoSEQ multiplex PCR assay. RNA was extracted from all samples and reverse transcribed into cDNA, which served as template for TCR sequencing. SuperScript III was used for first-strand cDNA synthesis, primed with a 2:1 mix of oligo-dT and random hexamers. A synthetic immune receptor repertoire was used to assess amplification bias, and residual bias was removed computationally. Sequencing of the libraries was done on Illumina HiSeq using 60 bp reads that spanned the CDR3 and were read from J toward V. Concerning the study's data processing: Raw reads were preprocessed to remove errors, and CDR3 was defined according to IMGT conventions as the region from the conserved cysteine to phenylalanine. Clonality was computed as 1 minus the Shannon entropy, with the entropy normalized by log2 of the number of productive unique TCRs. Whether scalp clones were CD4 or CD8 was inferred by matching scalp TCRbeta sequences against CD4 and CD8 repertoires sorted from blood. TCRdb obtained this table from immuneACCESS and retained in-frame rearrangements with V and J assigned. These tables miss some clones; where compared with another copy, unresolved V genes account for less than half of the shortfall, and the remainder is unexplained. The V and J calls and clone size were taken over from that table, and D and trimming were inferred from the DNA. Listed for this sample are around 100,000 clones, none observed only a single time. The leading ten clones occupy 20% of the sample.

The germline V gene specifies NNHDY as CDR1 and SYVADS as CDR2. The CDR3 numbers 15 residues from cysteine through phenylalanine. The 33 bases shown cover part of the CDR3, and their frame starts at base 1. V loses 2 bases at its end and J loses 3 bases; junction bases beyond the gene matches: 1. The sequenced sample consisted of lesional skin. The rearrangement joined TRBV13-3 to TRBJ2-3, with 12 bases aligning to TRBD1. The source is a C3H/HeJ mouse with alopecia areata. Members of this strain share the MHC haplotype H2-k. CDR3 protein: CASSEGQGAAETLYF. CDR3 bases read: TGTGCCAGCAGTGAGGGACAGGGGGCGGCAGAA.